This is a list of T cell receptor beta chains from one sample in a study of regulatory T cells in long-lasting Graves disease. TCRdb reprocessed the multiplex PCR reads with MiXCR, giving one entry per CDR3 protein. The repertoire consists of approximately 560,000 distinct CDR3 sequences, with about 16% occurring once and the leading ten covering more than 10%. These same data were also listed under a study on T cells in Graves' hyperthyroidism and ophthalmopathy.

The sample here was peripheral blood mononuclear cells (PBMCs), taken at new diagnosis, from a patient treated with antithyroid drugs. These receptors were collected from a man between 18 and 29 years old with Graves disease. The CDR3 runs from the conserved cysteine through the conserved F or W.

15,TRBV5-8,TRBJ1-5,CASSSSLVSNQPQHF
14,TRBV28,TRBJ2-7,CASQTSRRPYEQYF
11,TRBV18,TRBJ2-7,CASSRDVEQYF
15,TRBV27,TRBJ2-3,CASSPSPSGLDTQYF
18,TRBV28,TRBJ2-7,CASSLRFVGTGITYEQYF
12,TRBV20-1,TRBJ2-3,CSANLGSDTQYF
16,TRBV7-9,TRBJ1-3,CASSLVRHVSGNTIYF
15,TRBV29-1,TRBJ2-1,CSVEGTGSSYNEQFF
13,TRBV7-3,TRBJ1-1,CASSSTQGTEAFF
15,TRBV27,TRBJ2-3,CASRRGLAGTDTQYF
15,TRBV13,TRBJ1-2,CASSPEGARLYGYTF
15,TRBV7-3,TRBJ2-3,CASSLQAGAGDTQYF
17,TRBV2,TRBJ2-1,CASSEALWTGLGNEQFF
15,TRBV19,TRBJ2-7,CASSIYGTSSYEQYF
20,TRBV6-1,TRBJ2-7,CASSELTGEDGGPSSYEQYF
16,TRBV29-1,TRBJ2-1,CSVEDTSARTYNEQFF
15,TRBV6-1,TRBJ1-2,CASRLQARGNYGYTF
15,TRBV4-1,TRBJ1-4,CASSGTGGAYEKLFF
15,TRBV7-7,TRBJ2-5,CASSRTSGKKETQYF
14,TRBV2,TRBJ1-1,CASSPRGMNTEAFF
15,TRBV5-6,TRBJ1-1,CASSLEQGVYTEAFF
18,TRBV30,TRBJ2-7,CALLPGLAGVGGSYEQYF
13,TRBV27,TRBJ2-6,CASSLTGANVLTF
13,TRBV7-9,TRBJ1-1,CAIGAVLGTEAFF
13,TRBV20-1,TRBJ1-1,CGFTDLLNTEAFF
14,TRBV6-2/TRBV6-3,TRBJ2-1,CATRIGGNHNEQFF
14,TRBV5-5,TRBJ1-5,CASSPNGYNQPQHF
15,TRBV20-1,TRBJ2-2,CSASQLAGGPGELFF
11,TRBV30,TRBJ2-5,CAWSQRETQYF
16,TRBV20-1,TRBJ1-2,CSARVDSWGKNYGYTF
16,TRBV28,TRBJ2-1,CASSLTLAGGNNEQFF
14,TRBV3-1,TRBJ1-1,CASSPRQANTEAFF
17,TRBV7-9,TRBJ2-6,CASRLLAGVAGANVLTF
18,TRBV5-6,TRBJ2-7,CASSLLQGSLSSIYEQYF
16,TRBV9,TRBJ2-3,CASSPPWGDGTDTQYF